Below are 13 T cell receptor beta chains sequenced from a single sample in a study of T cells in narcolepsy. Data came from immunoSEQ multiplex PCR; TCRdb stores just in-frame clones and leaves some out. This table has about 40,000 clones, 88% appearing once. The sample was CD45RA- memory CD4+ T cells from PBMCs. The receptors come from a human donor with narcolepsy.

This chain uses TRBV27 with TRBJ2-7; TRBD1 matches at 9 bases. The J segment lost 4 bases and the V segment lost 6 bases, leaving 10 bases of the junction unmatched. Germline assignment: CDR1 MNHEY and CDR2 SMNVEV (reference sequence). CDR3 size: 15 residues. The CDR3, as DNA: TGTGCCAGCAGCTCCCTAGGACAGGGGAATTACGAGCAGTACTTC. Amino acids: CASSSLGQGNYEQYF.

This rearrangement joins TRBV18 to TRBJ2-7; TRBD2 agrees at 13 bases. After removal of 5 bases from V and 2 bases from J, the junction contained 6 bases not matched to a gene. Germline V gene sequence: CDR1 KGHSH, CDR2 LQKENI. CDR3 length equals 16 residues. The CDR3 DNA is TGTGCCAGCTCAGGGACTAGCGGGGACCTCACCTACGAGCAGTACTTC. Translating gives CASSGTSGDLTYEQYF.

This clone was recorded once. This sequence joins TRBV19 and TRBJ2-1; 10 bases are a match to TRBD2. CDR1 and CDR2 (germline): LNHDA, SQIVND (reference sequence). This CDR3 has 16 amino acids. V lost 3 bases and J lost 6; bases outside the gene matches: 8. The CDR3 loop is CASSILASGRSNEQFF. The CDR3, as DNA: TGTGCCAGTAGTATTCTTGCTAGCGGGAGAAGCAATGAGCAGTTCTTC. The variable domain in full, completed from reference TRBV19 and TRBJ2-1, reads DGGITQSPKYLFRKEGQNVTLSCEQNLNHDAMYWYRQDPGQGLRLIYYSQIVNDFQKGDIAEGYSVSREKKESFPLTVTSAQKNPTAFYLCASSILASGRSNEQFFGPGTRLTVL.

DNA for the CDR3: TGTGCCAGCTTGGGGTCTCGACAAGAGACCCAGTACTTC. This codes for CASLGSRQETQYF. The chain combines TRBV21-1 with TRBJ2-5. TRBV21-1 is termed a pseudogene. The CDR3 has 13 residues.

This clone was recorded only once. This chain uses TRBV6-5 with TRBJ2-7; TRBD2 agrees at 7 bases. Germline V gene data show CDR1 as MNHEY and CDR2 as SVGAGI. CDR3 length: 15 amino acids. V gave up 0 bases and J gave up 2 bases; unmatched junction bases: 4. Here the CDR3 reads CASSYSGGRAYEQYF. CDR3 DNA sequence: TGTGCCAGCAGTTACTCCGGAGGGAGGGCCTACGAGCAGTACTTC.

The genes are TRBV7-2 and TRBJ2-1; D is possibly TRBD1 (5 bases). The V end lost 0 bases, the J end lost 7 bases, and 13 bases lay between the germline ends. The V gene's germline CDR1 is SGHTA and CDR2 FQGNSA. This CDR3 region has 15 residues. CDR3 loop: CASSLAWGRTNEQFF. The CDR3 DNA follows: TGTGCCAGCAGCTTAGCGTGGGGCCGTACGAATGAGCAGTTCTTC. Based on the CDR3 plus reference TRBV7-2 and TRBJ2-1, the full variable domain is GAGVSQSPSNKVTEKGKDVELRCDPISGHTALYWYRQSLGQGLEFLIYFQGNSAPDKSGLPSDRFSAERTGGSVSTLTIQRTQQEDSAVYLCASSLAWGRTNEQFFGPGTRLTVL.

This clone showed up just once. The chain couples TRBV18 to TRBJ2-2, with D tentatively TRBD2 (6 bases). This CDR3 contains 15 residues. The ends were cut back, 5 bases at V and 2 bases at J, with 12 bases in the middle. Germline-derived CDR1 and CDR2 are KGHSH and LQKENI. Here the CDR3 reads CASSASGLNTGELFF. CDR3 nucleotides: TGTGCCAGCTCAGCCTCGGGACTTAACACCGGGGAGCTGTTTTTT.

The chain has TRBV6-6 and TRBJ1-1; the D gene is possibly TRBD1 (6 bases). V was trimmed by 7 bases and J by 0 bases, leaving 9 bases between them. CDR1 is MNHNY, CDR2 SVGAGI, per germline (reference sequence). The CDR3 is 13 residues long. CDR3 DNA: TGTGCCAGCAAGGGGGGTATGAACACTGAAGCTTTCTTT. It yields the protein CASKGGMNTEAFF.

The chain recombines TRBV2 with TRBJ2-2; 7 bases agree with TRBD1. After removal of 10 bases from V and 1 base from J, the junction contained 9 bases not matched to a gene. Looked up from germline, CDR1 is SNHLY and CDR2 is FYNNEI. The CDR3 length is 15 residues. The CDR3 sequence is CATTRGTENTGELFF. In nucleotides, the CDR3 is TGTGCCACAACAAGGGGGACAGAGAACACCGGGGAGCTGTTTTTT.

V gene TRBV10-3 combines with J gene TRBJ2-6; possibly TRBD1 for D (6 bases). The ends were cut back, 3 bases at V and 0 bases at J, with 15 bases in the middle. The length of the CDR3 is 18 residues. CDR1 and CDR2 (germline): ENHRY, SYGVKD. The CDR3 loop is CAISDQSGARSGANVLTF. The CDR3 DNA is TGTGCCATCAGTGATCAATCAGGGGCCCGCTCTGGGGCCAACGTCCTGACTTTC.

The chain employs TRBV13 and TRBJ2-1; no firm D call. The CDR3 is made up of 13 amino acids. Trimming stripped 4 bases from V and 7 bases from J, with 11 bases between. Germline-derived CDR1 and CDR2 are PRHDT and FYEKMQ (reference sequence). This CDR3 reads CASSSLLENEQFF. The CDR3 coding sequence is TGTGCCAGCAGCTCCCTATTGGAGAATGAGCAGTTCTTC.

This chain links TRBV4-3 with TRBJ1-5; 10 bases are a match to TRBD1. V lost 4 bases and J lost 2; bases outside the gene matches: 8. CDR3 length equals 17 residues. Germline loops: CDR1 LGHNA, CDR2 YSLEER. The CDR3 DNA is TGCGCCAGCAGCCCGGGACAGGGGAGTGGCGGCAATCAGCCCCAGCATTTT. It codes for CASSPGQGSGGNQPQHF.

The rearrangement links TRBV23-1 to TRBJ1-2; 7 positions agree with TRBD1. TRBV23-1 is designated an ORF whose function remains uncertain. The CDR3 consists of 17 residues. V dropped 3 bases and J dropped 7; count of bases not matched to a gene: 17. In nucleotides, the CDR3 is TGCGCCAGCAGTCATGTGAAGGGGGCTGGTGTTCGTGGTGGCTACACCTTC. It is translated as CASSHVKGAGVRGGYTF.